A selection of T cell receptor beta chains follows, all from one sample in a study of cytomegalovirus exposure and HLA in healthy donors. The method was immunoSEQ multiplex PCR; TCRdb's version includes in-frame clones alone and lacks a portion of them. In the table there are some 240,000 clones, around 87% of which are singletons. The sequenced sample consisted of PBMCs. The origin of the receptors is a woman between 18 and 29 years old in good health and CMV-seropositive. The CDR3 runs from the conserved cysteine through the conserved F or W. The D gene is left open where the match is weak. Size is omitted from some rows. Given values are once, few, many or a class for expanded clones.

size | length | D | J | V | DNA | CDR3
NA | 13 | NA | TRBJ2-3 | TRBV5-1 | TGCGCCAGCAGCTCCCCGAGAGGAGATACGCAGTATTTT | CASSSPRGDTQYF
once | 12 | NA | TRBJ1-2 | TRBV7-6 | TGTGCCAGCAGCTTACTAGGGGATGGCTACACCTTC | CASSLLGDGYTF
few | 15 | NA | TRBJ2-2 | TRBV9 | TGTGCCAGCAGCGTAGCAGGAAGTATCACCGGGGAGCTGTTTTTT | CASSVAGSITGELFF
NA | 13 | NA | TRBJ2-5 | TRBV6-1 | TGTGCCAGCAGTGACCAGGGCGGAGAGACCCAGTACTTC | CASSDQGGETQYF
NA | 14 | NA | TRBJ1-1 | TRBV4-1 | TGCGCCAGCAGCCAAGAGAACAGGGAGACTGAAGCTTTCTTT | CASSQENRETEAFF
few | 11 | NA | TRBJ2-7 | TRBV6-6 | TGTGCCAGCAGGGACAGCTACGAGCAGTACTTC | CASRDSYEQYF
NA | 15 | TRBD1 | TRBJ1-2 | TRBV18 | TGTGCCAGCTCACCACTAAGGGGACAGGGAGATGGCTACACCTTC | CASSPLRGQGDGYTF
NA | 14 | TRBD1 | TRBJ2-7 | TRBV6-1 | TGTGCCAGCAGTGGACAGGGGGCCCCCTACGAGCAGTACTTC | CASSGQGAPYEQYF
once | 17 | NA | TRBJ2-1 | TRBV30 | TGTGCCTGGAGTGTGTGGACTATCCGGAGCTCCTACAATGAGCAGTTCTTC | CAWSVWTIRSSYNEQFF
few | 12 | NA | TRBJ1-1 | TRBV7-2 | TGTGCCAGCAGCTTAGCGCGGGTGGTCGCTTTCTTT | CASSLARVVAFF
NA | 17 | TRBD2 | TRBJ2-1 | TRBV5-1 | TGCGCCAGCAGCCTTTTTCTCCCCAGCGGGAGTAGGGATGAGCAGTTCTTC | CASSLFLPSGSRDEQFF
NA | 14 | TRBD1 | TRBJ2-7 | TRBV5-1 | TGCGCCAGCAGCCCGGGGACAGGGGCCTACGAGCAGTACTTC | CASSPGTGAYEQYF
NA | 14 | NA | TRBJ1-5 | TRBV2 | TGTGCCAGCAGTCAGGGCAGTAGCAATCAGCCCCAGCATTTT | CASSQGSSNQPQHF